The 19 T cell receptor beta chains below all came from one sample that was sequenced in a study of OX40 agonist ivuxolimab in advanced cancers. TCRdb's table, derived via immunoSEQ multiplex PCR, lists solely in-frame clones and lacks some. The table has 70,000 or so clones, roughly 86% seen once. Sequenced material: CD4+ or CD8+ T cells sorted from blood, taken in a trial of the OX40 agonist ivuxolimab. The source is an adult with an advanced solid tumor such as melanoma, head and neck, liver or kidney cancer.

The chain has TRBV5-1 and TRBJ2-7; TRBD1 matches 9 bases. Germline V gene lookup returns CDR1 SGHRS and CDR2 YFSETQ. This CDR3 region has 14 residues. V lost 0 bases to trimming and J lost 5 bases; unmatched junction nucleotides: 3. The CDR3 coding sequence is TGCGCCAGCAGCTTGGCCGGGACAGGGAACGAGCAGTACTTC. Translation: CASSLAGTGNEQYF.

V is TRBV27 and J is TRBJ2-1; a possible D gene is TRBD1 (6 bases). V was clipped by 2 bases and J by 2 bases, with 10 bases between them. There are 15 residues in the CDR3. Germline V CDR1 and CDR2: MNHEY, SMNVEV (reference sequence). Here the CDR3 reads CASSLRQAAYNEQFF. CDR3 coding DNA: TGTGCCAGCAGTTTAAGACAGGCAGCCTACAATGAGCAGTTCTTC.

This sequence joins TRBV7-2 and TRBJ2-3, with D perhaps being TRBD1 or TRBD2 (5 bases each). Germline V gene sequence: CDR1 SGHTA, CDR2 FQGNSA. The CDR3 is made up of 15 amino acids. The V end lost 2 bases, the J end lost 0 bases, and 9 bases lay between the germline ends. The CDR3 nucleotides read TGTGCCAGCAGCTTAAGGGGAGCTAGCACAGATACGCAGTATTTT. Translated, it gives CASSLRGASTDTQYF.

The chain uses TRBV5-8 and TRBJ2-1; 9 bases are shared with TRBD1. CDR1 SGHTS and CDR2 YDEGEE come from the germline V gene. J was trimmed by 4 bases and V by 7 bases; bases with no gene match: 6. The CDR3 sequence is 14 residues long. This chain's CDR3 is CASGMDRGYNEQFF. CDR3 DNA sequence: TGTGCCAGCGGGATGGACAGGGGTTACAATGAGCAGTTCTTC.

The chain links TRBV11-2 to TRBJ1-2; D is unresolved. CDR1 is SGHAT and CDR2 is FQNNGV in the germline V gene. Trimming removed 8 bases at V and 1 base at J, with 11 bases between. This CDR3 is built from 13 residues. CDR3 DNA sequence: TGTGCCAGCGCCCGCGGGGATAACTATGGCTACACCTTC. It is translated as CASARGDNYGYTF.

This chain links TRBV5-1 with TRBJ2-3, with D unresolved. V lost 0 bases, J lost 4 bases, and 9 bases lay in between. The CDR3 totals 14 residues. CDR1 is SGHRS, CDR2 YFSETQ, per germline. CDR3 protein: CASSLETAPDTQYF. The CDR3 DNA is TGCGCCAGCAGCTTGGAAACAGCTCCAGATACGCAGTATTTT.

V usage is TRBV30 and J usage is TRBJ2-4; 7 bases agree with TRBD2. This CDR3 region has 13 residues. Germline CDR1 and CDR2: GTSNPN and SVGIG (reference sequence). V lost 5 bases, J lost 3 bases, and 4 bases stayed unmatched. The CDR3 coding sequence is TGTGCCTGGTTGCAGCGGGGCAAAAACATTCAGTACTTC. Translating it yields CAWLQRGKNIQYF. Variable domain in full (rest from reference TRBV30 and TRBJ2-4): SQTIHQWPATLVQPVGSPLSLECTVEGTSNPNLYWYRQAAGRGLQLLFYSVGIGQISSEVPQNLSASRPQDRQFILSSKKLLLSDSGFYLCAWLQRGKNIQYFGAGTRLSVL.

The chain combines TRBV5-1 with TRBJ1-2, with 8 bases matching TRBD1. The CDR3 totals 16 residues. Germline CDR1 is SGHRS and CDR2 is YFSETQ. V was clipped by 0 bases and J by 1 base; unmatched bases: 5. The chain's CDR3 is CASSLADRGYNYGYTF. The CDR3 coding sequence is TGCGCCAGCAGCTTGGCCGACAGGGGATATAACTATGGCTACACCTTC.

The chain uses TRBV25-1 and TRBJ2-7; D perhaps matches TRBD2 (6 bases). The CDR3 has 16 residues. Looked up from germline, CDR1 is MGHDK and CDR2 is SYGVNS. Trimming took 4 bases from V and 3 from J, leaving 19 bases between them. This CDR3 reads CASSGWDRGKGYEQYF. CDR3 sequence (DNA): TGTGCCAGCAGTGGATGGGATCGGGGGAAAGGCTACGAGCAGTACTTC.

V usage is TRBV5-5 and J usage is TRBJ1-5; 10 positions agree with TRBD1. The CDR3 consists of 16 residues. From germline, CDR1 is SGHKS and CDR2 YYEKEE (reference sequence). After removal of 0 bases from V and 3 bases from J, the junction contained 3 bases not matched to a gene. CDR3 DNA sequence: TGTGCCAGCAGCTTGGGGACAGGGGGTGCCAATCAGCCCCAGCATTTT. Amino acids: CASSLGTGGANQPQHF. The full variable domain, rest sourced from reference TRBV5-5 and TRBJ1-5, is DAGVTQSPTHLIKTRGQQVTLRCSPISGHKSVSWYQQVLGQGPQFIFQYYEKEERGRGNFPDRFSARQFPNYSSELNVNALLLGDSALYLCASSLGTGGANQPQHFGDGTRLSIL.

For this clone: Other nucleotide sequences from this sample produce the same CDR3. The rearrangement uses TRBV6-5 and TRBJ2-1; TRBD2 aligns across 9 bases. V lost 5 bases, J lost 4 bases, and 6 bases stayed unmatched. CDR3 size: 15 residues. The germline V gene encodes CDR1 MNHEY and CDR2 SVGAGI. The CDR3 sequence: CASSRLAGTYNEQFF. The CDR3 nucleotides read TGTGCCAGCAGTCGGCTAGCGGGGACGTACAATGAGCAGTTCTTC.

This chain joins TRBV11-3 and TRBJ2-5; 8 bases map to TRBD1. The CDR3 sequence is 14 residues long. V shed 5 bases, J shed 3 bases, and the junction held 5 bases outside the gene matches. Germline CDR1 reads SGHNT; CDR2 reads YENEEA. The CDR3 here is CASSQAGGEETQYF. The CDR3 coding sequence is TGTGCCAGCAGCCAGGCAGGGGGCGAAGAGACCCAGTACTTC.

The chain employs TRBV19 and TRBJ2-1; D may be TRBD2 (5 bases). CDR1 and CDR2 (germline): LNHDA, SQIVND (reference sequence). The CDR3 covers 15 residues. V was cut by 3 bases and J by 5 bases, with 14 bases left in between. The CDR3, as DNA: TGTGCCAGTAGTATTGGAGGATTTTTCGACAATGAGCAGTTCTTC. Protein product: CASSIGGFFDNEQFF. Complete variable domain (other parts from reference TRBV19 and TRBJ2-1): DGGITQSPKYLFRKEGQNVTLSCEQNLNHDAMYWYRQDPGQGLRLIYYSQIVNDFQKGDIAEGYSVSREKKESFPLTVTSAQKNPTAFYLCASSIGGFFDNEQFFGPGTRLTVL.

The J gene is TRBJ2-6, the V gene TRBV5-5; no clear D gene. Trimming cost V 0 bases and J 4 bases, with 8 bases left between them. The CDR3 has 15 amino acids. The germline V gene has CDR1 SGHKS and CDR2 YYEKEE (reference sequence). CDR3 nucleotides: TGTGCCAGCAGCTTGGCAGGTGCCGGGGCCAACGTCCTGACTTTC. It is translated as CASSLAGAGANVLTF.

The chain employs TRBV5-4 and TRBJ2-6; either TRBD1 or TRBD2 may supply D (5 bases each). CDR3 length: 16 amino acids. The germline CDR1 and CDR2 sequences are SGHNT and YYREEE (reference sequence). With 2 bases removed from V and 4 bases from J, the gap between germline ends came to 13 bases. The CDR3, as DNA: TGTGCCAGCAGCTTACCAAGGGGACCGGGGGCCAACGTCCTGACTTTC. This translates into CASSLPRGPGANVLTF. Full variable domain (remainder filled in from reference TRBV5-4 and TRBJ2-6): ETGVTQSPTHLIKTRGQQVTLRCSSQSGHNTVSWYQQALGQGPQFIFQYYREEENGRGNFPPRFSGLQFPNYSSELNVNALELDDSALYLCASSLPRGPGANVLTFGAGSRLTVL.

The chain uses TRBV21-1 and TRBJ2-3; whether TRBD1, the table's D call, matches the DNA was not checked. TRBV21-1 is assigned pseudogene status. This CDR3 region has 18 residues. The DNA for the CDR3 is TGTGCCAGCAGCAAACCGGGCCACTCAGGGAACTACACAGATACGCAGTATTTT. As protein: CASSKPGHSGNYTDTQYF.

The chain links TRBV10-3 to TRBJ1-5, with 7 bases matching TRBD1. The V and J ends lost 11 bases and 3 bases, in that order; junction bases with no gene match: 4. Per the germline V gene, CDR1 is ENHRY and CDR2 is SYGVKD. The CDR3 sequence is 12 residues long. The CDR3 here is CASKGANQPQHF. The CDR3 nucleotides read TGTGCCTCAAAGGGGGCCAATCAGCCCCAGCATTTT.

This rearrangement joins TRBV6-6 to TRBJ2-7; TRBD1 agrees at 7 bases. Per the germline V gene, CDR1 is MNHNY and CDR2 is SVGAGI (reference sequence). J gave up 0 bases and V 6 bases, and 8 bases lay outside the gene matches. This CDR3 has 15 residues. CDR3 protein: CASRSHRDSSYEQYF. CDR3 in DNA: TGTGCCAGCAGATCCCACCGGGACAGCTCCTACGAGCAGTACTTC.

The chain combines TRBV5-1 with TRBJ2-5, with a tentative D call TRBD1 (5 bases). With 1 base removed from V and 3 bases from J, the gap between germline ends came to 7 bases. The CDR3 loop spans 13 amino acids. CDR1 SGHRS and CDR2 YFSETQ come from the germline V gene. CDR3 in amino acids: CASSLKGEETQYF. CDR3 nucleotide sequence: TGCGCCAGCAGCTTGAAAGGGGAAGAGACCCAGTACTTC. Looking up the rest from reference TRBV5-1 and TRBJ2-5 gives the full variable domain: KAGVTQTPRYLIKTRGQQVTLSCSPISGHRSVSWYQQTPGQGLQFLFEYFSETQRNKGNFPGRFSGRQFSNSRSEMNVSTLELGDSALYLCASSLKGEETQYFGPGTRLLVL.